This T cell receptor (beta chain) was identified in a study of regulatory T cells in long-lasting Graves disease. The study, taken as a whole, reports: Tissue studied was limited to peripheral blood, excluding thyroid tissue. Persistent Graves' patients had lower TCR diversity than newly diagnosed ones.

Libraries of TCR beta came from iRepertoire HTBI primers plus Arm-PCR of CDR3 regions. Each CDR3 protein gets one entry after TCRdb re-called the multiplex PCR reads with MiXCR. The sample carries a few hundred thousand distinct CDR3 sequences, 20% to 25% recorded once. The CDR3 sequence is 16 residues long. V lost 0 bases to trimming and J lost 5 bases, with 13 bases between them. Germline-derived CDR1 and CDR2 are LNHNV and YYDKDF (reference sequence). The time point was: persistent/refractory GD, antithyroid drugs over 5 years with positive TRAb. RNA extracted from PBMCs served as the sequencing template. This clonotype appeared a few times. The antigen is not known.

The sequenced sample was peripheral blood mononuclear cells (PBMCs), obtained when the disease was refractory, from a patient treated with antithyroid drugs. The chain uses TRBV15 and TRBJ2-2; D is perhaps TRBD2 (5 bases). The source of this sequence is a woman aged 40 to 50 with Graves disease. CDR3 loop: CATSRDSSPGTGELFF. CDR3 in DNA: TGTGCCACCAGCAGAGATAGTTCTCCGGGGACCGGGGAGCTGTTTTTT.